Presented here are 28 T cell receptor beta chains from one specimen sequenced in a study of shared clonotypes between healthy human individuals. Sequenced by immunoSEQ multiplex PCR; TCRdb stores in-frame clones only, minus some. Of under 1,100,000 clones in the sample, approximately 76% were seen once. What was sequenced was memory CD4+ T cells sorted from blood. Stated subset: CD45RA-negative fraction. Source of these receptors: a man aged 18-30 years in good health.

Comments on this clone: This same CDR3 is encoded by further DNA sequences in the sample. The chain uses TRBV5-8 and TRBJ2-3; 8 bases align to TRBD2. The junction had 1 base not matched to a gene; V was cut back by 0 bases and J by 1 base. Germline V gives CDR1 SGHTS, CDR2 YDEGEE. The CDR3 is made up of 15 amino acids. This CDR3 is CASSLGGGRTDTQYF. The CDR3 DNA reads as TGTGCCAGCAGCTTGGGCGGGGGGCGCACAGATACGCAGTATTTT.

The chain uses TRBV5-4 and TRBJ2-6; the D gene is possibly TRBD1 (5 bases). The V gene lost 1 base and the J gene lost 0 bases, with 11 bases spanning the gap. This CDR3 spans 17 amino acids. Germline V gene sequence: CDR1 SGHNT, CDR2 YYREEE (reference sequence). CDR3 amino acids: CASSLMKGNSGANVLTF. The CDR3 region has the DNA TGTGCCAGCAGCTTGATGAAGGGGAACTCTGGGGCCAACGTCCTGACTTTC.

This chain uses TRBV5-4 with TRBJ1-1; no reliable D call. With 4 bases removed from V and 1 base from J, the gap between germline ends came to 14 bases. Germline CDR1 is SGHNT and CDR2 is YYREEE (reference sequence). The CDR3 is 15 amino acids. The CDR3 loop is CASSNDRTGNTEAFF. CDR3 nucleotides: TGTGCCAGCAGCAACGACCGGACGGGGAACACTGAAGCTTTCTTT.

The genes are TRBV6-1 and TRBJ2-7; possible D gene TRBD1, 8 bases. The length of the CDR3 is 15 residues. Trimming took 4 bases from V and 1 from J, leaving 14 bases between them. Germline-derived CDR1 and CDR2 are MNHNS and SASEGT. CDR3 amino acids: CASSGTGTMSYEQYF. CDR3 nucleotides: TGTGCCAGCAGTGGGACAGGGACTATGTCCTACGAGCAGTACTTC.

This sequence joins TRBV5-1 and TRBJ2-2; D might be TRBD1 (6 bases). V was pared by 4 bases and J by 1 base, with 8 bases between. CDR1 is SGHRS and CDR2 is YFSETQ in the germline V gene. The CDR3 extends over 14 amino acids. The CDR3 reads CASSRGQNTGELFF. The CDR3 DNA follows: TGCGCCAGCAGCAGGGGACAGAACACCGGGGAGCTGTTTTTT.

This chain uses TRBV7-2 with TRBJ2-5, with TRBD2 matching over 8 bases. V dropped 4 bases and J dropped 2; count of bases not matched to a gene: 6. The CDR3 sequence is 15 residues long. The germline gives CDR1 SGHTA, CDR2 FQGNSA. CDR3 protein: CASSSSGSRQETQYF. The CDR3, as DNA: TGTGCCAGCAGCTCGAGCGGGAGCAGGCAAGAGACCCAGTACTTC.

V gene TRBV28 combines with J gene TRBJ2-3; TRBD1 matches at 7 bases. The CDR3 loop spans 13 amino acids. With 8 bases clipped from V and 5 bases from J, the junction kept 7 bases outside the gene matches. The germline CDR1 and CDR2 sequences are MDHEN and SYDVKM. CDR3 DNA sequence: TGTGCCAGCTCCGAGGGGGCAATAGATACGCAGTATTTT. It translates to CASSEGAIDTQYF.

The rearrangement links TRBV27 to TRBJ1-1; D possibly corresponds to TRBD1 (5 bases). The V end lost 6 bases, the J end lost 4 bases, and 12 bases lay between the germline ends. The CDR3 has 13 amino acids. Per germline, CDR1 MNHEY and CDR2 SMNVEV (reference sequence). CDR3 nucleotides: TGTGCCAGCAGGGCTTCGGGGGGCACTGAAGCTTTCTTT. It yields the protein CASRASGGTEAFF.

The rearrangement joins TRBV29-1 to TRBJ1-1; no clear D. Per germline, CDR1 SQVTM and CDR2 ANQGSEA. V lost 3 bases and J lost 4, with 15 bases in between. This CDR3 has 14 amino acids. CDR3 sequence: CSVDRGGVITEAFF. DNA of the CDR3: TGCAGCGTTGATCGAGGTGGGGTGATCACTGAAGCTTTCTTT.

The genes are TRBV19 and TRBJ1-2; D possibly corresponds to TRBD1 (6 bases). Germline V gene data show CDR1 as LNHDA and CDR2 as SQIVND (reference sequence). The V end was cut by 2 bases, the J end by 8 bases, with 15 bases between. The CDR3 totals 14 residues. CDR3 nucleotides: TGTGCCAGTAGTATATCTGGGAGCGGGGGCGGCTACACCTTC. Translating it yields CASSISGSGGGYTF.

This clone has a single count. The chain combines TRBV18 with TRBJ2-7; TRBD1 agrees at 8 bases. Germline V lookup: CDR1 KGHSH, CDR2 LQKENI. The CDR3 contains 15 residues. The trim removed 5 bases at V and 3 bases at J, leaving 9 bases unmatched. In nucleotides, the CDR3 is TGTGCCAGCTCAGCAGACAGGGGCCCTTTCTACGAGCAGTACTTC. Amino acids: CASSADRGPFYEQYF.

The rearrangement links TRBV5-6 to TRBJ2-5; D possibly matches TRBD1 or TRBD2 (6 bases each). Trimming left V 2 bases short and J 5 bases short, with 13 bases between. The germline CDR1 and CDR2 sequences are SGHDT and YYEEEE. The CDR3 runs to 14 residues. DNA for the CDR3: TGTGCCAGCAGCTTTCCCGGGGGCGGGGAGACCCAGTACTTC. As protein: CASSFPGGGETQYF.

This clone was counted once. In the same sample, other DNA sequences code for this CDR3. This sequence joins TRBV5-1 and TRBJ2-2, with a weak D call TRBD2 (6 bases). The CDR3 runs 15 residues. Germline CDR1 SGHRS, CDR2 YFSETQ. V lost 4 bases to trimming and J lost 2 bases, with 12 bases between them. The CDR3 sequence: CASSPGTPNTGELFF. CDR3 in DNA: TGCGCCAGCAGCCCCGGGACTCCCAACACCGGGGAGCTGTTTTTT.

The J gene is TRBJ2-1, the V gene TRBV7-2; 11 positions match TRBD2. V shed 5 bases, J shed 10 bases, and the junction held 13 bases outside the gene matches. CDR1 SGHTA and CDR2 FQGNSA come from the germline V gene. CDR3 length: 16 residues. The chain's CDR3 is CASSEPGLAALTEQFF. The CDR3 DNA reads TGTGCCAGCAGCGAGCCGGGACTAGCGGCTTTGACGGAGCAGTTCTTC.

V gene TRBV28 combines with J gene TRBJ1-2; D is undetermined. The CDR3 runs 16 residues. CDR1 MDHEN and CDR2 SYDVKM come from the germline V gene. The V and J ends lost 6 bases and 2 bases respectively, with 19 bases between them. CDR3: CASRGLKERKNYGYTF. The CDR3 nucleotides read TGTGCCAGCAGGGGTTTGAAGGAAAGGAAAAACTATGGCTACACCTTC.

The chain joins TRBV30 to TRBJ1-3, with D uncertain. Per the germline V gene, CDR1 is GTSNPN and CDR2 is SVGIG (reference sequence). Trimming took off 2 bases at V and 2 bases at J, with 7 bases between the two ends. The CDR3 length is 13 residues. As DNA, the CDR3 is TGTGCCTGGAGTCGCTTAACTGGAAACACCATATATTTT. It yields the protein CAWSRLTGNTIYF.

The chain joins TRBV27 to TRBJ2-4; 7 nucleotides agree with TRBD1. V lost 5 bases and J lost 2; bases outside the gene matches: 3. This CDR3 is 14 amino acids long. CDR1 is MNHEY and CDR2 is SMNVEV in the germline V gene (reference sequence). The CDR3 protein is CASSRQGTKNIQYF. DNA for the CDR3: TGTGCCAGCAGTAGACAGGGCACCAAAAACATTCAGTACTTC.

This clone turned up a few times. The chain employs TRBV2 and TRBJ2-7; 8 bases are shared with TRBD1. This CDR3 spans 14 amino acids. The V gene end was trimmed by 5 bases and the J gene end by 4 bases; junction bases not matched to a gene: 7. Per the germline V gene, CDR1 is SNHLY and CDR2 is FYNNEI. The CDR3 spells CASSRDRLLYEQYF. For the CDR3, the DNA is TGTGCCAGCAGTCGGGACAGGCTCCTGTACGAGCAGTACTTC.

The J gene is TRBJ1-2, the V gene TRBV11-2, with a weak D call TRBD1 (6 bases). Germline loops: CDR1 SGHAT, CDR2 FQNNGV. The CDR3 extends over 16 amino acids. V was trimmed by 2 bases and J by 1 base, leaving 14 bases between them. CDR3 nucleotide sequence: TGTGCCAGCAGCTTAACCGGGGGCCGGGGTAACTATGGCTACACCTTC. Protein: CASSLTGGRGNYGYTF.

V usage is TRBV7-2 and J usage is TRBJ1-6; the D gene is possibly TRBD1 (6 bases). Germline CDR1 is SGHTA and CDR2 is FQGNSA. The CDR3 extends over 14 amino acids. Trimming stripped 5 bases from V and 9 bases from J, with 14 bases between. CDR3 bases: TGTGCCAGCAGCACGCGGACAGTGAGTTCACCCCTCCACTTT. Residues: CASSTRTVSSPLHF.

The CDR3 is CASSSRQGPNTEAFF. CDR3 in DNA: TGCGCCAGCAGCTCCAGACAGGGACCGAACACTGAAGCTTTCTTT. The chain employs TRBV5-1 and TRBJ1-1, with 7 bases fitting TRBD1. CDR1 is SGHRS and CDR2 is YFSETQ in the germline V gene. Trimming cost V 3 bases and J 1 base; bases outside gene matches: 6. The CDR3 covers 15 residues.

This clone was observed once. The genes are TRBV5-1 and TRBJ2-7; the D gene is possibly TRBD2 (6 bases). Trimming left V 6 bases short and J 0 bases short, with 22 bases between. The CDR3 loop spans 17 amino acids. In germline, CDR1 is SGHRS, CDR2 YFSETQ. The CDR3 protein is CASTKWRGRHISYEQYF. The CDR3 DNA reads TGCGCCAGCACCAAATGGAGGGGCAGGCATATCTCCTACGAGCAGTACTTC. Together with reference TRBV5-1 and TRBJ2-7, the CDR3 gives the full variable domain: KAGVTQTPRYLIKTRGQQVTLSCSPISGHRSVSWYQQTPGQGLQFLFEYFSETQRNKGNFPGRFSGRQFSNSRSEMNVSTLELGDSALYLCASTKWRGRHISYEQYFGPGTRLTVT.

The chain carries TRBV6-5 and TRBJ1-4; no reliable D call. Trimming cost V 7 bases and J 2 bases, with 11 bases left between them. Germline CDR1 reads MNHEY; CDR2 reads SVGAGI. The CDR3 totals 14 residues. CDR3 DNA sequence: TGTGCCAGCAAGGCGACGGCGACTAATGAAAAACTGTTTTTT. Translating gives CASKATATNEKLFF.

The genes are TRBV10-3 and TRBJ1-4, with a tentative D call TRBD1 (6 bases). CDR1 ENHRY and CDR2 SYGVKD come from the germline V gene. The ends were cut back, 10 bases at V and 5 bases at J, with 14 bases in the middle. This CDR3 is built from 13 residues. The chain's CDR3 is CASRRGGNEKLFF. The CDR3 DNA reads TGTGCCAGCCGGAGGGGGGGGAATGAAAAACTGTTTTTT.

A word on this clone: Germline is not matched at one junction end, which may reflect a read error. V is TRBV6-4 and J is TRBJ2-7; D perhaps matches TRBD1 (5 bases). This CDR3 spans 12 amino acids. Germline loops: CDR1 MRHNA, CDR2 SNTAGT. Here the CDR3 DNA reads TGTGCCAGCAGTGACTGGGTCAGGGCCATTTTCTTC. Its protein product is CASSDWVRAIFF.

The V gene is TRBV6-1, the J gene TRBJ2-7; 14 nucleotides line up with TRBD2. CDR1 and CDR2 from the germline V gene are MNHNS and SASEGT. Unmatched junction bases numbered 2, after V lost 6 bases and J lost 1 base. The CDR3 is 15 residues long. The CDR3 reads CASSGTSGSSYEQYF. CDR3 bases: TGTGCCAGCAGCGGGACTAGCGGGAGTTCCTACGAGCAGTACTTC.

The chain recombines TRBV6-1 with TRBJ2-5; no firm D call. Germline CDR1 MNHNS, CDR2 SASEGT. Trimming cost V 1 base and J 4 bases, with 13 bases left between them. CDR3 size: 15 residues. In DNA form, the CDR3 reads TGTGCCAGCAGTGAAGGGACCCTAAAGGGAGAGACCCAGTACTTC. Encoded protein: CASSEGTLKGETQYF.

The chain employs TRBV7-9 and TRBJ2-3, with 7 bases lining up with TRBD2. The junction had 0 bases not matched to a gene; V was cut back by 3 bases and J by 3 bases. CDR3 size: 13 residues. CDR1 and CDR2 from the germline V gene are SEHNR and FQNEAQ (reference sequence). The CDR3 sequence: CASSFGGTDTQYF. The DNA of the CDR3 is TGTGCCAGCAGCTTCGGGGGGACAGATACGCAGTATTTT.